This TCR beta chain was sequenced for a study of blood T cell repertoires in COVID-19 (dated by TCRdb to the early 2020s). In terms of the full investigation: Samples from collaborators originated in the United States, Italy and Spain and spanned both the acute and convalescent phases of COVID-19. The material from the prospective study consisted of cDNA or gDNA derived from T cells, B-cell-depleted T cells, or PBMCs. Subjects who had been exposed to COVID-19, were actively infected with it, or had recovered from it provided the deeply sampled blood TCRbeta repertoires that made up the dataset. The repertoires were released in a freely available public database meant as a resource for research on the immune response to SARS-CoV-2. The samples were drawn from the first 160 participants of the ongoing ImmuneRACE study and from 1,254 subjects provided by 6 global collaborators. Sample metadata almost always included a de-identified subject ID, COVID-19 status, age in years and sex. HLA class I and class II types, where available, came from metadata supplied by the sample provider rather than from assay-based typing.

The CDR3 contains 16 residues, cysteine and phenylalanine counted. Just the 48-base CDR3 DNA is kept, in frame starting at base 1. Trimmed from V: 5 bases; trimmed from J: 0 bases; junction bases lacking a gene match: 8. CDR1 SGHDT and CDR2 YYEEEE are derived from the germline V gene. Participants in the prospective study were aged 18 to 89 years, lived in 24 United States geographic areas, and enrolled through a virtual design. In the prospective study, cohorts were assigned on the basis of participant-reported clinical history obtained from a screening survey and a study questionnaire. Exposed participants had been in contact with someone with a PCR-confirmed or clinician-diagnosed COVID-19 case within 2 weeks of study entry. In the prospective study, whole blood, serum and a nasopharyngeal or oropharyngeal swab were collected from each participant by mobile phlebotomists. Additional blood draws and questionnaires over a roughly two-month period could optionally be provided by prospective study participants. Blood samples from the prospective study were shipped frozen or at room temperature prior to DNA extraction.

As to this clone: Its antigen is currently not known. Base qualities were left out, and no much larger clone turns up one base away.

Results and caveats for the whole study, not just this receptor: The amount of clinical and demographic metadata varied by source and participant and was provided uncurated.

TCRbeta CDR3 regions were amplified from genomic DNA by means of the immunoSEQ Assay, a bias-controlled multiplex PCR. Concerning the study's data processing: Nucleated cell counts per sample were estimated from amplification of reference gene primers within the assay. To quantify the absolute abundance of each unique TCRbeta CDR3 rearrangement, sequence reads were collapsed and filtered. For each sample, productive Simpson clonality was calculated as the square root of Simpson's diversity index across productive rearrangements. Sourced from immuneACCESS, this table was stored by TCRdb with only in-frame sequences that have V and J called. A share of the clones is absent; for the studies checked, an unresolved V gene accounts for under half, and the remainder has no known explanation. Clone size and V and J calls were adopted from that table, with D and trimming inferred from the DNA. A total of about 280,000 clones appear in this sample, approximately 90% of them only once. Around 2.8% of the sample comes from the top ten.

What was sequenced was PBMCs or T cells enriched from blood (not recorded which). This TCR was recovered from a man between 35 and 55 years old who had been exposed to COVID-19. The rearrangement combines TRBV5-6 with TRBJ2-1; 7 of the junction bases match TRBD2. DNA sequence: TGTGCCAGCAGTAGAGCGGGACCCTACTCCTACAATGAGCAGTTCTTC. Translation gives CASSRAGPYSYNEQFF.